What follows are 26 T cell receptor beta chains derived from one specimen sequenced in a study of T cell clonality in common variable immunodeficiency. The repertoire was sequenced with immunoSEQ multiplex PCR; TCRdb's copy has only in-frame clones and lacks some. The sample gives over 30,000 clones, none seen only once, and the top ten clones hold 3.8%. The sequenced material came from peripheral blood mononuclear cells. Receptors were obtained from a person aged 18-70 years in good health.

Many counts were recorded for this clone. This CDR3 reads CASSDPGTGLYGYTF. CDR3 DNA (partial): TGTGCCAGTAGTGATCCCGGGACAGGGCTCTATGGC. The chain joins TRBV19 to TRBJ1-2, with 9 bases that match TRBD1. The read ends 3 residues before the CDR3 terminus; that terminus is restored from the germline J gene. Trimming cost V 5 bases and J 4 bases; bases outside gene matches: 8. This CDR3 is built from 15 residues. CDR1 is LNHDA and CDR2 is SQIVND in the germline V gene (reference sequence). Using reference TRBV19 and TRBJ1-2 for the parts outside the CDR3, the full variable domain is DGGITQSPKYLFRKEGQNVTLSCEQNLNHDAMYWYRQDPGQGLRLIYYSQIVNDFQKGDIAEGYSVSREKKESFPLTVTSAQKNPTAFYLCASSDPGTGLYGYTFGSGTRLTVV.

In this sample, this clone turned up many times. The read comes to an end 3 residues before the CDR3 does, leaving the germline J gene to fill in the end. The gene calls are TRBV12-3 or TRBV12-4 and TRBJ1-6; the D gene is possibly TRBD1 (6 bases). The V end lost 1 base, the J end lost 8 bases, and 9 bases lay between the germline ends. There are 14 residues in the CDR3. Incomplete CDR3 DNA: TGTGCCAGCAGTTTAGAAGCAGGGGATTCACCC. Residues: CASSLEAGDSP. The full-length CDR3 reads as CASSLEAGDSPLHF.

This clone was seen repeatedly, ten times or more. The read halts 3 residues ahead of the CDR3 end, with the missing end drawn from the germline J gene. This sequence joins TRBV18 and TRBJ1-2; 11 nucleotides line up with TRBD1. The junction had 5 bases not matched to a gene; V was cut back by 3 bases and J by 5 bases. The CDR3 is made up of 15 amino acids. The germline V gene encodes CDR1 KGHSH and CDR2 LQKENI. CDR3 residues: CASSPGQGEVYGYTF. The CDR3 bases that were read are TGTGCCAGCTCACCGGGACAGGGGGAAGTATATGGC.

This clone has a count of ten or more. The read ends 3 residues shy of where the CDR3 ends; the end is completed using the germline J gene. This rearrangement joins TRBV4-1 to TRBJ2-2; TRBD1 matches 9 bases. The trim removed 7 bases at V and 5 bases at J, leaving 11 bases unmatched. Germline values: CDR1 MGHRA, CDR2 YSYEKL. The length of the CDR3 is 16 residues. CDR3 DNA (partial): TGCGCCAGCACCCTACAGGGGGCGGCCTTTACCGGGGAG. Translating it yields CASTLQGAAFTGE. The entire CDR3 protein is CASTLQGAAFTGELFF.

This clone was observed at least ten times. From the germline J gene comes the end of the CDR3, since the read stops 3 residues before it. The chain links TRBV4-2 to TRBJ2-5; tentative D call: TRBD2 (5 bases). Germline CDR1 and CDR2: LGHNA and YNFKEQ. The V gene lost 5 bases and the J gene lost 5 bases, with 12 bases spanning the gap. The CDR3 extends over 13 amino acids. The CDR3 bases that were read are TGTGCCAGCAGCGTTAGCGCCCGGGAGACC. This encodes CASSVSARET. The whole CDR3 protein is CASSVSARETQYF.

The sample holds many counts of this clone. The sequence runs out 3 residues before the end of the CDR3; the remainder is reconstructed from the germline J gene. The rearrangement links TRBV20-1 to TRBJ2-3; 11 bases are a match to TRBD2. Germline CDR1 is DFQATT and CDR2 is SNEGSKA (reference sequence). The CDR3 covers 15 residues. Trimming took 1 base from V and 3 from J; bases not matched to a gene: 3. The CDR3 sequence: CSARVLAGGTDTQYF. The covered CDR3 bases are TGCAGTGCTAGAGTCTTAGCGGGAGGGACAGATACG.

This clone was picked up many times. Read coverage stops 3 residues before the CDR3 terminus; the germline J gene supplies the remainder. This chain connects TRBV7-8 to TRBJ2-2; D perhaps matches TRBD2 (6 bases). The CDR3 runs to 17 residues. The V and J ends lost 0 bases and 4 bases respectively, with 15 bases between them. Per the germline V gene, CDR1 is SGHVS and CDR2 is FQNEAQ. The CDR3: CASSLARGPHVTGELFF. The sequenced CDR3 bases are TGTGCCAGCAGCTTAGCGCGGGGACCCCACGTCACCGGGGAG. The variable domain in full, completed from reference TRBV7-8 and TRBJ2-2, reads GAGVSQSPRYKVAKRGQDVALRCDPISGHVSLFWYQQALGQGPEFLTYFQNEAQLDKSGLPSDRFFAERPEGSVSTLKIQRTQQEDSAVYLCASSLARGPHVTGELFFGEGSRLTVL.

This clone has at least ten counts. With the read ending 3 residues before the CDR3 end, the germline J gene is used to fill in that end. The rearrangement uses TRBV5-1 and TRBJ1-1, with a tentative D call TRBD1 (6 bases). CDR1 and CDR2 (germline): SGHRS, YFSETQ. The length of the CDR3 is 15 residues. The V end lost 4 bases, the J end lost 0 bases, and 13 bases lay between the germline ends. The covered CDR3 bases are TGCGCCAGCAGCCCCACAGGGTTCATGAACACTGAA. Protein: CASSPTGFMNTE. The full-length CDR3 reads as CASSPTGFMNTEAFF.

There are many counts of this clone. The read terminates 3 residues before the CDR3 end, so the remaining end is supplied by the germline J gene. The genes are TRBV19 and TRBJ2-7, with D possibly called TRBD1 or TRBD2 (6 bases each). The CDR3 covers 14 residues. V lost 8 bases, J lost 3 bases, and 17 bases lay in between. Germline V lookup: CDR1 LNHDA, CDR2 SQIVND (reference sequence). The DNA read from the CDR3 is TGTGCCAGTGGGTCCTCTGGAGGGGGCTACGAG. Amino acids: CASGSSGGGYE. The whole CDR3 sequence reads CASGSSGGGYEQYF.

This clone occurred many times. The read terminates 3 residues ahead of where the CDR3 ends, so the germline J gene completes it. The chain couples TRBV11-2 to TRBJ2-5, with 11 bases matching TRBD2. Germline assignment: CDR1 SGHAT and CDR2 FQNNGV. The CDR3 is made up of 14 amino acids. Trimming removed 8 bases from V and 7 bases from J; junction bases left unmatched: 9. CDR3 DNA, as far as it was read: TGTGCCAGCTCGGGACTAGCGGAGAGGGGGACC. Translating gives CASSGLAERGT. The whole CDR3 sequence reads CASSGLAERGTQYF.

In this sample, this clone turned up many times. The junction departs from the called germline gene at one end, perhaps through a read error. From the germline J gene comes the end of the CDR3, since the read stops 3 residues before it. This chain connects TRBV20-1 to TRBJ2-1, with 9 bases matching TRBD2. CDR3 size: 14 residues. Germline V gene data show CDR1 as DFQATT and CDR2 as SNEGSKA (reference sequence). The part of the CDR3 DNA that was read is TGCAGTGTTAGAAGCGGGAGGACTTTCCATGAG. Protein product: CSVRSGRTFHE. The whole CDR3 protein is CSVRSGRTFHEQFF.

This clone was seen repeatedly, ten times or more. The CDR3 extends 3 residues past the end of the read, so its final part is completed from the germline J gene. The J gene is TRBJ1-2, the V gene TRBV2, with 7 bases aligning to TRBD1. Germline lookup yields CDR1 SNHLY and CDR2 FYNNEI. V trimming: 6 bases; J trimming: 3 bases; junction bases outside the gene matches: 7. This CDR3 has 14 residues. The CDR3 is CASRRGQEHYGYTF. CDR3 DNA, as far as it was read: TGTGCCAGCAGAAGAGGACAGGAACACTATGGC.

In this sample, this clone turned up many times. The CDR3 end lies 3 residues beyond the end of the read and is filled in from the germline J gene. The chain couples TRBV19 to TRBJ2-1; TRBD1 is a possible D gene (5 bases). The V gene's germline CDR1 is LNHDA and CDR2 SQIVND (reference sequence). This CDR3 contains 14 residues. V lost 3 bases and J lost 8, with 14 bases in between. The CDR3 DNA, read in part, is TGTGCCAGTAGTATGACTCCTCTAGGGGATGAG. Amino acids: CASSMTPLGDE. The complete CDR3 protein is CASSMTPLGDEQFF.

This clone has a handful of counts. This may arise from a read error, as a much more abundant clone is one base away. Read data end 3 residues before the CDR3 end; the end is taken from the germline J gene. The chain combines TRBV5-1 with TRBJ2-5; TRBD1 might be the D (6 bases). CDR1 and CDR2 from the germline V gene are SGHRS and YFSETQ. The CDR3 length is 14 residues. V lost 0 bases to trimming and J lost 5 bases, with 11 bases between them. CDR3: CASSLAGDRETQYF. Partial CDR3 DNA: TGCGCCAGCAGCTTGGCAGGGGATAGGGAGACC.

This clone was seen ten or more times. The read falls 3 residues short of the CDR3 end, and the missing part is taken from the germline J gene. The chain links TRBV2 to TRBJ2-3; tentatively, D is TRBD1 (6 bases). Germline assignment: CDR1 SNHLY and CDR2 FYNNEI. Trimming cost V 8 bases and J 3 bases, with 15 bases left between them. The CDR3 is 14 amino acids. The CDR3 bases that were read are TGTGCCAGCCTTATCTCGACAGGAACAGATACG. Translating gives CASLISTGTDT. The complete CDR3 protein is CASLISTGTDTQYF. Together with reference TRBV2 and TRBJ2-3, the CDR3 gives the full variable domain: EPEVTQTPSHQVTQMGQEVILRCVPISNHLYFYWYRQILGQKVEFLVSFYNNEISEKSEIFDDQFSVERPDGSNFTLKIRSTKLEDSAMYFCASLISTGTDTQYFGPGTRLTVL.

Ten or more counts support this clone. From the germline J gene comes the end of the CDR3, since the read stops 3 residues before it. The chain carries TRBV20-1 and TRBJ1-2, with D uncertain. The V gene lost 3 bases and the J gene lost 6 bases, with 11 bases spanning the gap. The CDR3 loop spans 12 amino acids. In germline, CDR1 is DFQATT, CDR2 SNEGSKA (reference sequence). The CDR3: CSARVVENGYTF. The covered CDR3 bases are TGCAGTGCTAGGGTGGTAGAGAATGGC.

To note about this clone: The junction and the germline gene differ at one end; a read error may be behind it. The CDR3 end lies 3 residues beyond the end of the read and is filled in from the germline J gene. Distinct nucleotide sequences in the sample also encode this CDR3. The chain has TRBV18 and TRBJ1-3, with unresolved D. Germline-derived CDR1 and CDR2 are KGHSH and LQKENI. This CDR3 is 16 amino acids long. The CDR3 DNA, read in part, is TGTGCCAGCTCACCGCAGGCCGAGGTTGGTGGAAACACT. This gives the protein CASSPQAEVGGNT. The entire CDR3 protein reads CASSPQAEVGGNTIYF.

At least ten counts were recorded for this clone. CDR3 amino acids: CSASDSQGMETQYF. The part of the CDR3 DNA that was read is TGCAGTGCTTCGGACTCCCAGGGGATGGAGACT. This sequence joins TRBV20-1 and TRBJ2-4; possible D gene TRBD1, 6 bases. The CDR3 end lies 3 residues beyond the end of the read and is filled in from the germline J gene. Germline V lookup: CDR1 DFQATT, CDR2 SNEGSKA (reference sequence). This CDR3 comprises 14 residues.

This clone was recorded many times. The read stops 3 residues short of the end of the CDR3; the missing end is completed from the germline J gene. J is TRBJ1-4 and V is TRBV2; 7 nucleotides align to TRBD1. V lost 4 bases, J lost 2 bases, and 4 bases stayed unmatched. The CDR3 extends over 15 amino acids. Germline V CDR1 and CDR2: SNHLY, FYNNEI. CDR3 DNA, as far as it was read: TGTGCCAGCAGTGGAGGGGGCGCGACTAATGAAAAA. Translation: CASSGGGATNEK. The CDR3, in full, reads CASSGGGATNEKLFF.

This clone is termed medium-sized. The read ends 3 residues early relative to the CDR3; the germline J gene fills the gap. The V gene is TRBV20-1, the J gene TRBJ2-7; 9 bases fit TRBD1. This CDR3 has 14 amino acids. Germline CDR1 reads DFQATT; CDR2 reads SNEGSKA (reference sequence). The ends lost 4 bases at V and 0 bases at J; junction bases unmatched: 4. The CDR3: CSATDRGSSYEQYF. The DNA read from the CDR3 is TGCAGTGCTACTGACAGGGGGAGCTCCTACGAG.

Many counts were recorded for this clone. The read terminates 3 residues before the CDR3 end, so the remaining end is supplied by the germline J gene. The V call is TRBV9, the J call TRBJ2-3; 11 positions match TRBD2. CDR1 SGDLS and CDR2 YYNGEE come from the germline V gene. This CDR3 has 16 residues. The V gene end was trimmed by 3 bases and the J gene end by 5 bases; junction bases not matched to a gene: 8. The covered CDR3 bases are TGTGCCAGCAGCGGCGTAGCGGGGGGGCAGGGAGATACG. This encodes CASSGVAGGQGDT. The entire CDR3 protein is CASSGVAGGQGDTQYF.

This clone was seen at least ten times. From the germline J gene comes the end of the CDR3, since the read stops 3 residues before it. V usage is TRBV2 and J usage is TRBJ2-5, with 7 bases that match TRBD1. There are 13 residues in the CDR3. The junction had 5 bases not matched to a gene; V was cut back by 5 bases and J by 5 bases. The V gene's germline CDR1 is SNHLY and CDR2 FYNNEI. The CDR3 here is CASSSDREETQYF. Incomplete CDR3 DNA: TGTGCCAGCAGTTCAGACAGGGAGGAGACC.

There are many counts of this clone. Sequencing ends 3 residues short of the CDR3 end; the germline J gene provides the rest. This chain joins TRBV20-1 and TRBJ1-1; weak D call: TRBD1 (6 bases). Between the trimmed V and J ends, which lost 6 bases and 7 bases, there was a span of 18 bases. This CDR3 region has 13 residues. CDR1 and CDR2 from the germline V gene are DFQATT and SNEGSKA (reference sequence). The sequenced CDR3 bases are TGCAGTGCCTCTAGGGAAGGGGGGGGTGAA. Translating gives CSASREGGGE. The entire CDR3 protein is CSASREGGGEAFF.

There are many counts of this clone. The read is 3 residues too short to cover the CDR3 end, so that end is filled in from the germline J gene. The chain joins TRBV28 to TRBJ1-1; no clear D. Trimming pared 6 bases from V and 2 bases from J, leaving 13 bases between. This CDR3 spans 14 amino acids. Germline V gene data show CDR1 as MDHEN and CDR2 as SYDVKM. This chain's CDR3 is CASRLGGGNTEAFF. The DNA read from the CDR3 is TGTGCCAGCAGACTTGGAGGCGGTAACACTGAA.

In its sample, this clone was seen a few times. A much larger clonotype is one base distant, so this may be a read error. The CDR3 is cut off 3 residues early in the read; its end comes from the germline J gene. J is TRBJ1-4 and V is TRBV2; the match to TRBD1 covers 9 bases. The CDR3 covers 18 residues. CDR1 is SNHLY and CDR2 is FYNNEI in the germline V gene. CDR3 DNA (partial): TGTGCCAGCAGTCCGACAGGGGGTCCACCCTCTGGGGCCAACGTA. This sequence encodes CASSPTGGPPSGANV. The whole CDR3 sequence reads CASSPTGGPPSGANVLFF.

This clone was counted ten times or more. Partial CDR3 DNA: TGCAGTGCTAGGCGGGGGGAACCG. Translating gives CSARRGEP. The complete CDR3 sequence is CSARRGEPLFF. The chain uses TRBV20-1 and TRBJ2-2, with TRBD2 identical over 8 bases. From the germline J gene comes the end of the CDR3, since the read stops 3 residues before it. This CDR3 region has 11 residues. Germline V gives CDR1 DFQATT, CDR2 SNEGSKA (reference sequence).